The clone carrying this T cell receptor (beta chain) showed up just a few times. This sample is drawn from a study of identical twins. TCRdb independently ran MiXCR on the 5' RACE reads; one entry per CDR3 protein. This table has 520,000 or so distinct CDR3 sequences, 20% to 25% appearing once. This sample was shared with a second study, whose subject was T cells expressing NK-cell markers. As that study records: Just one sequenced donor of eight was HCMV-seronegative, while seven were seropositive.

The TCR originated in a woman aged 18-29 years in good health. The sample consisted of CD4+ T cells sorted from blood.

The CDR3 region is CASKVSPLSSYEQYF. The CDR3 coding sequence is TGCGCCAGCAAGGTCTCCCCCTTAAGCTCCTACGAGCAGTACTTC. The V gene is TRBV5-1, the J gene TRBJ2-7, with D unresolved. Germline V gives CDR1 SGHRS, CDR2 YFSETQ. Trimming stripped 6 bases from V and 0 bases from J, with 16 bases between. The CDR3 has 15 amino acids.